Shown below are 7 T cell receptor beta chains from a single sample sequenced in a study of blood T cell repertoires in COVID-19 (dated by TCRdb to about 2020). Library preparation was by the immunoSEQ multiplex PCR assay. TCRdb took over this immuneACCESS table, retaining in-frame rearrangements with V and J assigned. Such tables are incomplete; in checked studies, under half of the missing clones stem from an unresolved V gene, and the remainder is unexplained. The sample data list roughly 250,000 clones, and about 80% of these were observed just once. The top ten hold 4.5% to 6% of the sample. Source material: peripheral blood. These receptors were taken from a woman aged 80 or over with active or convalescent COVID-19.

The chain couples TRBV5-6 to TRBJ1-3, with a tentative D call TRBD1 (5 bases). The V end was cut by 1 base, the J end by 0 bases, with 14 bases between. The CDR3 is 17 amino acids. The germline gives CDR1 SGHDT, CDR2 YYEEEE. CDR3 nucleotide sequence: TGTGCCAGCAGCTTGTGGATGGTGGGGCTCTCTGGAAACACCATATATTTT. Amino acid sequence: CASSLWMVGLSGNTIYF.

This clone has more than one count but fewer than ten. V is TRBV25-1 and J is TRBJ2-7, with 11 bases identical to TRBD1. The J segment lost 3 bases and the V segment lost 3 bases, leaving 10 bases of the junction unmatched. CDR3 length: 17 amino acids. Germline loops: CDR1 MGHDK, CDR2 SYGVNS. The CDR3, as DNA: TGTGCCAGCAGTGAGTGGACCAAGGACAGGGGGCTCTACGAGCAGTACTTC. Its translation is CASSEWTKDRGLYEQYF.

V is TRBV10-3 and J is TRBJ1-6, with D unresolved. Trimming shortened V by 0 bases and J by 9 bases, and 12 bases separated the two germline ends. Germline V gene sequence: CDR1 ENHRY, CDR2 SYGVKD. This CDR3 region has 15 residues. CDR3 protein: CAISESTPRGSPLHF. DNA for the CDR3: TGTGCCATCAGTGAGTCTACACCTCGGGGTTCACCCCTCCACTTT.

This clone has only one observation. The rearrangement uses TRBV5-1 and TRBJ1-3, with D unclear. Between the trimmed V and J ends, which lost 0 bases and 0 bases, there was a span of 7 bases. Germline CDR1 SGHRS, CDR2 YFSETQ. This CDR3 contains 15 residues. The CDR3 spells CASSLGFYSGNTIYF. DNA of the CDR3: TGCGCCAGCAGCTTGGGTTTCTACTCTGGAAACACCATATATTTT.

The chain has TRBV19 and TRBJ2-5; 12 bases are shared with TRBD2. The CDR3 runs 16 residues. From germline, CDR1 is LNHDA and CDR2 SQIVND (reference sequence). V gave up 1 base and J gave up 4 bases; unmatched junction bases: 4. The CDR3 DNA follows: TGTGCCAGTAGTATAGGTACGACTAGCGGGGGAGAGACCCAGTACTTC. It encodes CASSIGTTSGGETQYF.

J is TRBJ1-1 and V is TRBV18; D not certain. CDR3 length equals 12 residues. The V gene lost 3 bases and the J gene lost 6 bases, with 8 bases spanning the gap. The germline gives CDR1 KGHSH, CDR2 LQKENI. The CDR3 region has the DNA TGTGCCAGCTCACCGTCCACAGCTGAAGCTTTCTTT. It codes for CASSPSTAEAFF.

The rearrangement links TRBV28 to TRBJ2-4, with 9 bases aligning to TRBD2. After removal of 7 bases from V and 6 bases from J, the junction contained 13 bases not matched to a gene. This CDR3 spans 16 amino acids. Germline V gives CDR1 MDHEN, CDR2 SYDVKM. The DNA for the CDR3 is TGTGCCAGCAACGAACTCGGCGGGAGGGGGGGAAACATTCAGTACTTC. Translating gives CASNELGGRGGNIQYF.